Listed here is a single T cell receptor beta chain. These data come from a study of technical replicates of blood from a few donors. Here immunoSEQ multiplex PCR was the method, and the copy in TCRdb shows in-frame clones only, minus some. The repertoire holds about 88,000 clones, roughly 92% seen once, with roughly 0.26% in the top ten. CDR3 length: 14 residues. V shed 5 bases and J shed 6 bases, with 14 bases lying between them. CDR1 SGHAT and CDR2 FQNNGV come from the germline V gene. Sequencing was done on a sample of T cells isolated from PBMCs. The chain carries TRBV11-2 and TRBJ2-1; perhaps TRBD1 as D (6 bases). This receptor was obtained from a human donor in good health. The CDR3 reads CASSRGQPRNEQFF. The CDR3 nucleotides are TGTGCCAGCAGCCGTGGACAGCCCCGCAATGAGCAGTTCTTC.